These T cell receptor beta chains were read from a single sample in a study of T cell repertoires in cytomegalovirus infection. TCRdb used MiXCR to reprocess the reads, holding one entry per CDR3 protein. The table shows under 850,000 distinct CDR3 sequences, with around a third occurring only once. Their antigens remain unidentified. The material was cultured PBMCs, obtained from culture after CMV antigen stimulation. These receptors all stem from a human donor in good health (CMV status not recorded). Some clones in this sample may be carry-over from other donors' samples. Both conserved end residues are part of each CDR3. D genes are given only for firm matches. Clone size is shown for a subset of rows, as once, few, many or a class of expanded clone.

d_call j_call clone_size v_call cdr3_nt cdr3_aa
- TRBJ2-1 - TRBV12-3/TRBV12-4 TGTGCCAGCAGTTCGAATAGGGGGTACAATGAGCAGTTCTTC CASSSNRGYNEQFF
- TRBJ1-5 few TRBV19 TGTGCCAGTAGTGACCGGGACGGAACTCAGCCCCAGCATTTT CASSDRDGTQPQHF
TRBD2 TRBJ2-1 - TRBV10-3 TGTGCCATCATGACTAGCGGGACCTACAATGAGCAGTTCTTC CAIMTSGTYNEQFF
TRBD2 TRBJ2-3 few TRBV7-2 TGTGCCAGCAGCTCGCGGGGGGAGGGGGATACGCAGTATTTT CASSSRGEGDTQYF
- TRBJ2-1 many TRBV7-2 TGTGCCAGCAGCTTAAGTCCCTTAGGCTCCTACAATGAGCAGTTCTTC CASSLSPLGSYNEQFF
- TRBJ2-5 many TRBV7-6 TGTGCCAGCAGAAACCCCATGAGCCGAAGGGGGGAGACCCAGTACTTC CASRNPMSRRGETQYF
TRBD2 TRBJ2-5 - TRBV20-1 TGCAGTGCTAGAGATCGGTTGGGGGGGGAGACCCAGTACTTC CSARDRLGGETQYF
- TRBJ2-7 - TRBV6-2/TRBV6-3 TGTGCCAGCAGTTATGGAGGGGTCTCCTACGAGCAGTACTTC CASSYGGVSYEQYF
- TRBJ1-3 - TRBV6-6 TGTGCCAGCAGTTACTCGAGGGAAGCTGGAAACACCATATATTTT CASSYSREAGNTIYF
- TRBJ2-7 few TRBV6-2/TRBV6-3 TGTGCCAGCAGAACTCCGGGATTGGGCTCCTACGAGCAGTACTTC CASRTPGLGSYEQYF
- TRBJ2-4 - TRBV5-6 TGTGCCAGCAGCTTGGTAGGCCTCGAGAACATTCAGTACTTC CASSLVGLENIQYF
- TRBJ1-6 few TRBV7-8 TGTGCCAGCAGTCCGGACGGGGGGGATTCACCCCTCCACTTT CASSPDGGDSPLHF
- TRBJ1-5 few TRBV28 TGTGCCAGCGACTCCGCAGGGCCGAGCAATCAGCCCCAGCATTTT CASDSAGPSNQPQHF
- TRBJ2-1 few TRBV6-2/TRBV6-3 TGTGCCAGCAGCAAGATCGGACCCTCCTACAATGAGCAGTTCTTC CASSKIGPSYNEQFF
- TRBJ2-2 many TRBV7-2 TGTGCCAGCAGCCTTAGGGCCTGGCGCACCGGGGAGCTGTTTTTT CASSLRAWRTGELFF
- TRBJ2-7 few TRBV27 TGTGCCAGCAGTTTACGGGGGACAGCGAGCTCCTACGAGCAGTACTTC CASSLRGTASSYEQYF
- TRBJ2-3 - TRBV4-1 TGCGCCAGCAGCCAAGTAGAGGGAGATACGCAGTATTTT CASSQVEGDTQYF
- TRBJ1-2 many TRBV7-2 TGTGCCAGCAGCTCAACGCGGGGAGGCTATGGCTACACCTTC CASSSTRGGYGYTF
TRBD2 TRBJ2-1 - TRBV27 TGTGCCAGCAGTCCGCACCCCGGACTAGCAGGTTGGAATGAGCAGTTCTTC CASSPHPGLAGWNEQFF
TRBD1 TRBJ1-1 - TRBV6-2/TRBV6-3 TGTGCCACAATGGACAGGGGGAAGGGGGCTGAAGCTTTCTTT CATMDRGKGAEAFF
TRBD2 TRBJ2-3 many TRBV11-2 TGTGCCAGCAGCCCTAGACTAGCCGGAGGCACAGATACGCAGTATTTT CASSPRLAGGTDTQYF
- TRBJ1-1 few TRBV6-2/TRBV6-3 TGTGCCAGCAGTTTTAGGACAGAGAACACTGAAGCTTTCTTT CASSFRTENTEAFF
- TRBJ1-1 few TRBV7-8 TGTGCCAGCAGCTTAGAGGTTTGGGCCCAAAAGGGAACTTTCTTT CASSLEVWAQKGTFF
- TRBJ2-7 few TRBV19 TGTGCTTCCTCGGACAGATACTACGAGCAGTACTTC CASSDRYYEQYF
- TRBJ1-6 - TRBV6-1 TGTGCCAGCAGCCCTTTAGGAAGCTCCTATAATTCACCCCTCCACTTT CASSPLGSSYNSPLHF
- TRBJ1-5 - TRBV2 TGTGCCAGCAGTGGGCGGGCCTGGCAGCAGCCCCAGCATTTT CASSGRAWQQPQHF
TRBD1 TRBJ1-2 - TRBV19 TGTGCCAGTAGTATCCGACAGGGCATTACCTATGGCTACACCTTC CASSIRQGITYGYTF
- TRBJ2-1 few TRBV7-8 TGTGCCAGCAGCTTGTTCAGGGGTCAGATGAGGAAGATATACAATGAGCAGTTCTTC CASSLFRGQMRKIYNEQFF
- TRBJ1-5 - TRBV20-1 TGCAGTGCCAGACGGTATGTTCTACAGCCCCAGCATTTT CSARRYVLQPQHF
- TRBJ2-6 - TRBV2 TGTGCCAGCAGTCCCTCCCGGGCCAACGTCCTGACTTTC CASSPSRANVLTF
TRBD1 TRBJ2-7 many TRBV11-2 TGTGCCAGCAGCTTAGATTTGGGACAGGGACTCGAGCAGTACTTC CASSLDLGQGLEQYF
TRBD2 TRBJ2-2 - TRBV12-3/TRBV12-4 TGTGCCAGCAGACCTACTAGCGGGAATTTCGCCGGGGAGCTGTTTTTT CASRPTSGNFAGELFF
TRBD1 TRBJ1-2 few TRBV20-1 TGCAGTGCTAGAGATCCCGGAACAGGGGCCTATGGCTACACCTTC CSARDPGTGAYGYTF
- TRBJ1-2 - TRBV6-2/TRBV6-3 TGTGCCAGCACCGAGGGCCAACCATCCTGGGGGTATGGCTACACCTTC CASTEGQPSWGYGYTF
TRBD1 TRBJ1-1 - TRBV7-9 TGTGCCAGCAGCGGACAGGGGGCAATCACTGAAGCTTTCTTT CASSGQGAITEAFF
- TRBJ1-3 few TRBV28 TGTGCCAGCAATACAGGGAGTGGAAACACCATATATTTT CASNTGSGNTIYF
- TRBJ2-5 - TRBV28 TGTGCCAGCAGTAACTTACAGACTCAGGAGACCCAGTACTTC CASSNLQTQETQYF
TRBD2 TRBJ2-1 - TRBV4-2 TGTGCCAGCAGCCAAGACGGGGCGGGGGGGAGGAATGAGCAGTTCTTC CASSQDGAGGRNEQFF
TRBD1 TRBJ1-1 few TRBV6-1 TGTGCCAGCAGTGAAAAGAGGGGGCATAACACTGAAGCTTTCTTT CASSEKRGHNTEAFF
TRBD1 TRBJ2-7 once TRBV4-2 TGTGCCAGCAGCCATCCACCGGGACAGGGGGGACTCGAGCAGTACTTC CASSHPPGQGGLEQYF
- TRBJ2-2 few TRBV7-6 TGTGCCAGCACCCCGGACCGAGCGGAGGGGACCGGGGAGCTGTTTTTT CASTPDRAEGTGELFF
- TRBJ1-2 - TRBV12-3/TRBV12-4 TGTGCCAGCAGGGGTGGGGGGCGAACTGGCTACACCTTC CASRGGGRTGYTF
- TRBJ1-1 - TRBV6-8 TGTGCCAGCATGAGACAGCGCCAACTTAACACTGAAGCTTTCTTT CASMRQRQLNTEAFF
TRBD2 TRBJ2-5 - TRBV6-1 TGTGCCAGCACCCTTGAAGCGGGGGAGACCCAGTACTTC CASTLEAGETQYF
- TRBJ2-1 - TRBV7-2 TGTGCCAGCAGCACCAGCTGGGGGAGTGAGCAGTTCTTC CASSTSWGSEQFF
- TRBJ2-5 - TRBV7-9 TGTGCCAGCGGGCCAAATCAAGAGACCCAGTACTTC CASGPNQETQYF
- TRBJ2-7 - TRBV12-3/TRBV12-4 TGTGCCAGCAGTTTTAAAGGGTCCCTCGAGGACGAGCAGTACTTC CASSFKGSLEDEQYF
TRBD1 TRBJ1-5 - TRBV28 TGTGCCAGCAGTCTAAGAACAGGGGACAGCAATCAGCCCCAGCATTTT CASSLRTGDSNQPQHF
TRBD1 TRBJ1-2 - TRBV2 TGTGCCAGCGGAACCTCGGGACAGGGGCTTTATGGCTACACCTTC CASGTSGQGLYGYTF
- TRBJ2-6 - TRBV2 TGTGCCAGCATAGCCAGAAGCCACTCTGGGGCCAACGTCCTGACTTTC CASIARSHSGANVLTF
TRBD1 TRBJ2-7 - TRBV11-2 TGTGCCAGCAGCAAAAGCGGACAGGGGTACTACGAGCAGTACTTC CASSKSGQGYYEQYF
TRBD1 TRBJ2-7 few TRBV29-1 TGCAGCGTTGGGAGACAGGGATACGAGCAGTACTTC CSVGRQGYEQYF
- TRBJ2-3 - TRBV29-1 TGCAGCGTCGCCCACGAGTCTAGCACAGATACGCAGTATTTT CSVAHESSTDTQYF
TRBD1 TRBJ1-1 - TRBV6-5 TGTGCCAGCAGTCTTACGTCGACAGGGGTGGTCGGGAACACTGAAGCTTTCTTT CASSLTSTGVVGNTEAFF
TRBD1 TRBJ2-7 - TRBV20-1 TGCAGTGCCACGAGACAGGGCCACTCCTACGAGCAGTACTTC CSATRQGHSYEQYF